This T cell receptor (beta chain) came from a study of tumor and adjacent non-tumor tissue in lung cancer. This clonotype appeared once. Its antigen is currently unknown. The library came from three nested PCR rounds adapted from ARM-PCR protocols. TCRdb passed the multiplex PCR reads through MiXCR, listing each CDR3 protein once. Of 68,000 or so distinct CDR3 sequences in the sample, 60% were seen once. The CDR3 runs to 14 residues. Between the trimmed V and J ends, which lost 5 bases and 5 bases, there was a span of 13 bases. Germline V gives CDR1 SEHNR, CDR2 FQNEAQ (reference sequence). Study outcomes and limitations: Significantly higher TCR diversity was found in tumor than normal lung.

The template was RNA from unsorted bulk tissue. The sequence came from a man aged 50 to 59 with non-small cell lung cancer. The sample comprised lung tumor tissue. The chain links TRBV7-9 to TRBJ2-4, with no clear D. The DNA of the CDR3 is TGTGCCAGCAGCCCTGGGTGGCTCCAAAACATTCAGTACTTC. It yields the protein CASSPGWLQNIQYF.